This T cell receptor (beta chain) was identified in a study of blood T cell repertoires in COVID-19. Study in general: Samples came from the United States, Italy and Spain, spanning acute and convalescent COVID-19. The cDNA or gDNA used as material had been derived from T cells, B-cell-depleted T cells, or PBMCs.

Per the authors' pipeline: Estimation of nucleated cell counts relied on the amplification of reference gene primers. Profiled with immunoSEQ multiplex PCR; TCRdb holds only in-frame clones, not every one. V, J and clone size derive from that table, while D and trimming were established from the DNA sequence. The sample consists of almost 200,000 clones, roughly nine tenths of them appearing once. Per germline, CDR1 LNHNV and CDR2 YYDKDF (reference sequence). The V end was cut by 0 bases, the J end by 7 bases, with 12 bases between. This CDR3 region has 14 residues. Sequences were obtained from peripheral blood. The chain links TRBV15 to TRBJ1-2; a weak D match, TRBD1 (6 bases). The receptor's source is a woman in her seventies with acute or convalescent COVID-19. The CDR3: CATSRDRSRGGYTF. The CDR3 nucleotides are TGTGCCACCAGCAGAGATCGCTCCAGGGGTGGCTACACCTTC.